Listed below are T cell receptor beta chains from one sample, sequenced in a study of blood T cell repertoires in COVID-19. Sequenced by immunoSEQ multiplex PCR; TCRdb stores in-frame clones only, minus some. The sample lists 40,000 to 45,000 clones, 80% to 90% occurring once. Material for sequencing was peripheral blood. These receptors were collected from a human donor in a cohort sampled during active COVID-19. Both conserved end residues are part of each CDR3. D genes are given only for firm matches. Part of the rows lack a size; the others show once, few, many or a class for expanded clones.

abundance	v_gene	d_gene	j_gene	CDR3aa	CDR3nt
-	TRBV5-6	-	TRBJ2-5	CASSPQGPQETQYF	TGTGCCAGCAGCCCACAGGGCCCCCAAGAGACCCAGTACTTC
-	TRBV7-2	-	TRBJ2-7	CASSLEQGVPHEQYF	TGTGCCAGCAGCTTAGAACAGGGTGTTCCCCACGAGCAGTACTTC
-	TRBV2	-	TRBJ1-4	CASGAFTGTQKLFF	TGTGCCAGCGGCGCCTTTACCGGGACACAAAAACTGTTTTTT
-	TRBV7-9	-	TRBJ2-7	CASSPGPEQYF	TGTGCCAGCAGCCCTGGGCCCGAGCAGTACTTC
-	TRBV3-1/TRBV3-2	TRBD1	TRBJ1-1	CASSQSGTENTEAFF	TGTGCCAGCAGCCAATCCGGGACAGAGAACACTGAAGCTTTCTTT
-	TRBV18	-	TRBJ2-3	CASYQRADTQYF	TGTGCCAGCTACCAGCGAGCAGATACGCAGTATTTT
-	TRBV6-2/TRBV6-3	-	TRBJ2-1	CASSLTEGLYNEQFF	TGTGCCAGCAGCCTTACAGAGGGCCTCTACAATGAGCAGTTCTTC
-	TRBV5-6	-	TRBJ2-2	CASSFRVGELFF	TGTGCCAGCAGCTTCAGGGTTGGGGAGCTGTTTTTT
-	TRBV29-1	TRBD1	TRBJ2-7	CSVWTGSEQYF	TGCAGCGTTTGGACAGGGAGCGAGCAGTACTTC
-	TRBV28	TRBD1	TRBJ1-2	CASEGQLNYGYTF	TGTGCCAGCGAGGGACAGCTTAACTATGGCTACACCTTC
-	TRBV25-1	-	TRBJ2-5	CASSDLTPAGVGETQYF	TGTGCCAGCAGTGACCTGACCCCGGCAGGGGTAGGGGAGACCCAGTACTTC
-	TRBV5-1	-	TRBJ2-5	CASSLGRAYQETQYF	TGCGCCAGCAGCTTGGGGAGGGCGTACCAAGAGACCCAGTACTTC
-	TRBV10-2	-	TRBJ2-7	CASSEVSGTYEQYF	TGCGCCAGCAGTGAAGTTAGCGGCACCTACGAGCAGTACTTC
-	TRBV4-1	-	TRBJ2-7	CASSQDRREIYEQYF	TGCGCCAGCAGCCAAGATCGCCGGGAGATCTACGAGCAGTACTTC
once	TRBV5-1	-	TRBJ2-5	CASIGGGGGKETQYF	TGCGCCAGCATCGGTGGGGGCGGGGGAAAAGAGACCCAGTACTTC
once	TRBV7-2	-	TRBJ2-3	CASSLGHRTDTQYF	TGTGCCAGCAGCCTAGGACACCGCACAGATACGCAGTATTTT
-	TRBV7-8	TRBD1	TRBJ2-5	CASSWTGGGETQYF	TGTGCCAGCAGCTGGACAGGGGGCGGGGAGACCCAGTACTTC